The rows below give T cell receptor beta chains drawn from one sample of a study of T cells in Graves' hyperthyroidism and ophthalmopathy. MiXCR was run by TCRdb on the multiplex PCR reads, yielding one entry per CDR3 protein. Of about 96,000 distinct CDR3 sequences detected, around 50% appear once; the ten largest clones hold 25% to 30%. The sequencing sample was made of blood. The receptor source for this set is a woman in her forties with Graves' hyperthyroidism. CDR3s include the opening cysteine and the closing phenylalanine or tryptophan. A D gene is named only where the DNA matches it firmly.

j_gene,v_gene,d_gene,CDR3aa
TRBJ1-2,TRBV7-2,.,CAWSNPSAGGYTF
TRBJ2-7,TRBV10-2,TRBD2,CASSESRAGGEQYF
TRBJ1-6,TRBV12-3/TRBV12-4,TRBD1,CASRLQGTPLHF
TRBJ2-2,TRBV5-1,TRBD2,CASSGSGSTGELSF
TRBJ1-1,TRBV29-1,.,CSATWSNTEAFF
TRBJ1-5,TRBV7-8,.,CASSHSGGGNQPQHF
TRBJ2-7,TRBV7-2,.,CACSSGLAYEQYF
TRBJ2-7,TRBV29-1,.,CAWSVRRGLYEQYF
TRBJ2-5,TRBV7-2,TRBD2,CASSRTSVETQYF
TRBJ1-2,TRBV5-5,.,CASSQRRTVNYGYTF
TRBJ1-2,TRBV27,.,CASRPLGGGYGYTF
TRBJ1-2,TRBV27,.,CAARRTYGYTF
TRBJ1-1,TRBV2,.,CASSSWSRGTEAFF
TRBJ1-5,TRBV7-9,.,CASSHRGQPQHF
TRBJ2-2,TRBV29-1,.,CSARDAGWTGELFF
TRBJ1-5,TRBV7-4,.,CASSLFWTANQPQHF
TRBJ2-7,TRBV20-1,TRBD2,CSASFGLAGTYEQYF
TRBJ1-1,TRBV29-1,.,CSVEDSGSADTEAFF
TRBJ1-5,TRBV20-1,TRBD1,CSATGTGRNQPQHF
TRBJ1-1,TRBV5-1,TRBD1,CASSFRGMNTEAFF
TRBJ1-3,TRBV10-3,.,CAISESIYF
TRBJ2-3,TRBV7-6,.,CASSLAEATGTQYF
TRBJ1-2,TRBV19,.,CASSLLEGGIYGYTF
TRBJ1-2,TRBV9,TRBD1,CASSVDLGGGYGYTF
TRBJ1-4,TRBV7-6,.,CASRLGGEGEKLFF
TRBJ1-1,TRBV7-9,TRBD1,CASSSTGEAFF
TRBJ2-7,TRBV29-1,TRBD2,CSSTSGRSSSYEQYF
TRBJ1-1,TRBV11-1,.,CASRGAGDTEAFF
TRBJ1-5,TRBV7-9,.,CASSFGGLSNQPQHF
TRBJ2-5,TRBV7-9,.,CASSFGDLETQYF
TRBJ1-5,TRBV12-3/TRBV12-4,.,CASSLAQGSNQPQHF
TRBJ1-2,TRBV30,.,CAWKRGFSNYGYTF
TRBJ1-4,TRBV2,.,CASSVGGEEKLFF
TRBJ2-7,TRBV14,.,CASSQEASPRWSYEQYF
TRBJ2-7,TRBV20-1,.,CSAQPTSGLGYEQYF
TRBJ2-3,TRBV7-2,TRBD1,CASSFGQGSTDTQYF
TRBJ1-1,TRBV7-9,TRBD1,CLTIQGNTEAFF
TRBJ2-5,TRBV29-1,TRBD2,CSRPQGGETQYF
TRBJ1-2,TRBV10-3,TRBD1,CAIREDRANGYTF
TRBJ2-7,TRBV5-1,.,CASSLAPGGWEQYF
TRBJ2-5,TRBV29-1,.,CSVEGGGGETQYF
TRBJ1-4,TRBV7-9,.,CASSSLNEKLFF
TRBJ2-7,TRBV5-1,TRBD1,CASSTGTGYYEQYF
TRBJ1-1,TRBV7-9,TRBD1,CASSLGDSLNTEAFF
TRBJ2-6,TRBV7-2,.,CASSLTGGGANVLTF
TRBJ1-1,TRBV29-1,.,CSAGRGPSRTEAFF
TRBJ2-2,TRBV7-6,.,CASSPGAWTGELFF
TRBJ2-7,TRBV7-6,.,CASSRDVGYEQYF
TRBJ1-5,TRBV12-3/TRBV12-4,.,CASSGVNSNQPQHF
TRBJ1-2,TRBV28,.,CASSYSNYGYTF
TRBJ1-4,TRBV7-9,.,CASSPGQTTNEKLFF
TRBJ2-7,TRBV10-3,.,CAMMTGYGEQYF
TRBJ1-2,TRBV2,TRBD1,CASGTTGGVGYTF
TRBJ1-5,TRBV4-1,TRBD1,CASSRDRGPNQPQHF
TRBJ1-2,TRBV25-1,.,CASWGVSGPGGGYTF
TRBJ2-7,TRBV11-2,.,CACSAPRTSRYEQYF
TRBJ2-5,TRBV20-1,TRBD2,CSAVLAGVGQETQYF
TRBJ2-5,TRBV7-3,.,CASSLSAAAETQYF
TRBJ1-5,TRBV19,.,CASSTSPLPQHF